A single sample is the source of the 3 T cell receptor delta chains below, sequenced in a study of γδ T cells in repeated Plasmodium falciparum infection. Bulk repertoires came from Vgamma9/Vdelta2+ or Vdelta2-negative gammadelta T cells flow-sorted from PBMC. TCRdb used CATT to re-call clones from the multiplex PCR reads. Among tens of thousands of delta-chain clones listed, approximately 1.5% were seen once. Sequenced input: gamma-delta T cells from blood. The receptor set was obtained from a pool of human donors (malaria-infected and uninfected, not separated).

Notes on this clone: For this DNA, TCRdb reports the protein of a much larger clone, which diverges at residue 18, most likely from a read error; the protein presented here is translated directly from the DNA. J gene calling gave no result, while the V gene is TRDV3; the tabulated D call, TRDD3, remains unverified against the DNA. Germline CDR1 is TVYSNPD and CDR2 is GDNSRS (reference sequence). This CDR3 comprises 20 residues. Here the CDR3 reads CAFNIPVPYWGIQSPYKPIF. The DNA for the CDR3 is TGTGCCTTTAATATACCCGTTCCCTACTGGGGGATACAGAGTCCTTATAAACCCATCTTT.

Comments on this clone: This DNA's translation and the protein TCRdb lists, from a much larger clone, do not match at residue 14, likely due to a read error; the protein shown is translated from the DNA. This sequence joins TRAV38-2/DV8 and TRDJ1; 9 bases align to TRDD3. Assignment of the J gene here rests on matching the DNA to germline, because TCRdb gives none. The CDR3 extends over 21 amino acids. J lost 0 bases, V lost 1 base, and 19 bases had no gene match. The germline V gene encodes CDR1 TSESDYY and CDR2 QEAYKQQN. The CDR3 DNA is TGTGCTTATAGGAGCTCCGGGGTGTGTACTGGGGGACCCGTCAACACCGATAAACTCATCTTT. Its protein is CAYRSSGVCTGGPVNTDKLIF.

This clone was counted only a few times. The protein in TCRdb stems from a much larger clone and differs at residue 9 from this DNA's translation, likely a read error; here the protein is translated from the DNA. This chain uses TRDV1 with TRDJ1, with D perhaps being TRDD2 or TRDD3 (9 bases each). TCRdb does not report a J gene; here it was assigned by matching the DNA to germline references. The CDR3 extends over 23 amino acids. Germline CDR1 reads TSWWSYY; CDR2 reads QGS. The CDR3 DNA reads TGTGCCTTCCATACCTCCTTCCTACAGGTACTGGGGGACCAGCTGGGGGACACCGATAAACTCATCTTT. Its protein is CAFHTSFLQVLGDQLGDTDKLIF.